This T cell receptor beta chain was recovered during a study of blood T cell repertoires in COVID-19. On the study more broadly: COVID-19 samples, acute and convalescent, were from the United States, Italy and Spain.

In the study's own analysis: Nucleated cell counts were estimated from reference gene primer amplification. TCRdb's table, derived via immunoSEQ multiplex PCR, lists solely in-frame clones and lacks some. The DNA gave D and trimming, while V, J and clone size come from that table. Of fewer than 45,000 clones in the sample, around 84% are singletons; the top ten hold roughly an eighth. CDR1 SEHNR and CDR2 FQNEAQ come from the germline V gene (reference sequence). CDR3 size: 13 residues. Trimming at V came to 0 bases and at J to 8 bases, leaving 3 bases not matched to a gene. The sample was peripheral blood. V is TRBV7-9 and J is TRBJ1-1; 7 nucleotides agree with TRBD1. This receptor was taken from a human donor in a cohort sampled during active COVID-19. The CDR3 DNA follows: TGTGCCAGCAGCTTAGCAGGGGGCGACGAAGCTTTCTTT. Translated, it gives CASSLAGGDEAFF.